This T cell receptor (beta chain) was retrieved from a study of blood T cell repertoires in COVID-19. The wider study: Sites in the United States, Italy and Spain provided acute and convalescent COVID-19 samples. T cells, B-cell-depleted T cells, or PBMCs supplied cDNA or gDNA.

As processed by the authors: How many nucleated cells were present was estimated from reference gene primer amplification. The protocol was immunoSEQ multiplex PCR, while the TCRdb copy is restricted to in-frame clones and leaves out a portion. For V, J and clone size, that table is used; D and trimming come from the DNA. This table has fewer than 85,000 clones, about 87% appearing once. The sequence was collected from a human donor in a cohort sampled during active COVID-19. Sequenced material: peripheral blood.

The CDR3 DNA reads TGTGCCAGCAGCCGTGGGACAGGGATGTCCCCTGTCTACGAGCAGTACTTC. The encoded protein is CASSRGTGMSPVYEQYF. J is TRBJ2-7 and V is TRBV5-4; TRBD1 aligns across 9 bases. Germline lookup yields CDR1 SGHNT and CDR2 YYREEE (reference sequence). The CDR3 has 17 amino acids. V trimming: 4 bases; J trimming: 3 bases; junction bases outside the gene matches: 14.